This T cell receptor beta chain stems from a study of blood T cell repertoires in COVID-19. At the level of the study: COVID-19 samples from acute and convalescent phases originated in the United States, Italy and Spain. Sources were T cells, B-cell-depleted T cells, or PBMCs; the material itself was cDNA or gDNA.

Study processing details: Reference gene primer amplification in the assay estimated nucleated cell counts. Produced via immunoSEQ multiplex PCR; TCRdb's table is partial and in-frame only. From that table come the V and J calls and clone size; the DNA was used to work out D and trimming. The table includes approximately 330,000 clones, approximately 83% detected once. Germline CDR1 reads LNHDA; CDR2 reads SQIVND (reference sequence). Losses at the gene ends were 3 bases for V and 6 bases for J; bases not matched to a gene: 0. The CDR3 is made up of 12 amino acids. Participants were aged roughly 18 to 90 years, lived in 25 or so US areas, and enrolled virtually.

Sequencing was performed on PBMCs or T cells enriched from blood (not recorded which). V and J are TRBV19 and TRBJ2-3; the match to TRBD2 covers 7 bases. This clonotype was obtained from a woman aged 40 to 50 with acute COVID-19. This CDR3 is CASSIGRDTQYF. CDR3 nucleotide sequence: TGTGCCAGTAGTATCGGGAGGGATACGCAGTATTTT. Based on the CDR3 plus reference TRBV19 and TRBJ2-3, the full variable domain is DGGITQSPKYLFRKEGQNVTLSCEQNLNHDAMYWYRQDPGQGLRLIYYSQIVNDFQKGDIAEGYSVSREKKESFPLTVTSAQKNPTAFYLCASSIGRDTQYFGPGTRLTVL.